This T cell receptor (beta chain) originates from a study of shared clonotypes between healthy human individuals. Study overall: There were three CD4 naive, three CD4 memory, two CD8 naive and one CD8 memory plates per donor. Study-wide results and limits: Tissues were not sampled, only blood, and their repertoires likely differ. Approximately 4.5% was the fraction of naive CD4 clonotypes found shared across several donors.

The CDR3 is made up of 13 amino acids. The V end lost 8 bases, the J end lost 2 bases, and 12 bases lay between the germline ends. Germline V gene lookup returns CDR1 MDHEN and CDR2 SYDVKM. Investigators spread the genomic DNA of each subset evenly over several immunoSEQ plates. Only in-frame clones appear in the TCRdb table, and some are missing; sequencing was by immunoSEQ multiplex PCR. Among hundreds of thousands of clones, around 72% were seen once, and the ten largest hold roughly 1.7%. Comments on this clone: Its antigen is as yet unknown.

The receptor was derived from a woman aged 25-40 years in good health. What was sequenced was memory CD4+ T cells sorted from blood. As for subset: CD45RA-negative fraction. The V call is TRBV28, the J call TRBJ1-1; D uncertain. The CDR3 coding sequence is TGTGCCAGCCTGAACAACGAAAACACTGAAGCTTTCTTT. Translated, it gives CASLNNENTEAFF. The variable domain in full, completed from reference TRBV28 and TRBJ1-1, reads DVKVTQSSRYLVKRTGEKVFLECVQDMDHENMFWYRQDPGLGLRLIYFSYDVKMKEKGDIPEGYSVSREKKERFSLILESASTNQTSMYLCASLNNENTEAFFGQGTRLTVV.